This note documents a single TCR beta chain sequence. This CDR3 comprises 14 residues. Between the trimmed V and J ends, which lost 1 base and 6 bases, there was a span of 13 bases. The germline CDR1 and CDR2 sequences are SGHVS and FNYEAQ. The sample belongs to a study of identical twins. Template switching introduced a universal primer site, and the cDNA bore unique molecular identifiers. Using its own MiXCR run on the 5' RACE reads, TCRdb lists one record per CDR3 protein. The sample has about 470,000 distinct CDR3 sequences, approximately 24% seen once. A further study also used this sample, focusing on T cells expressing NK-cell markers.

The material sequenced was CD4+ T cells sorted from blood. The TCR was taken from a woman in her late teens or twenties in good health. The chain employs TRBV7-6 and TRBJ2-7; D gene ambiguous. The CDR3: CASSLGNYGSEQYF. CDR3 coding DNA: TGTGCCAGCAGCTTAGGCAACTACGGTAGCGAGCAGTACTTC.